This entry lists 24 T cell receptor beta chains sequenced from one sample in a study of T cells in Graves' hyperthyroidism and ophthalmopathy. Amplification yielded TCR beta CDR3 regions, with RNA transcripts as the source. The primer set for the first-round RT-PCR of the TCR CDR3 was HTBI. TCRdb redid the calling of the multiplex PCR reads with MiXCR, one entry per CDR3 protein. The data hold approximately 350,000 distinct CDR3 sequences, with around 15% observed a single time. Material for sequencing was blood. The receptors were sampled from a woman aged 60-70 years with Graves' ophthalmopathy.

This clonotype was counted a few times. This chain uses TRBV4-1 with TRBJ2-1; 7 nucleotides agree with TRBD2. With V trimmed by 2 bases and J by 13 bases, 8 bases remained unmatched. CDR3 length equals 13 residues. Looked up from germline, CDR1 is MGHRA and CDR2 is YSYEKL. The CDR3 protein is CASSQPRTRDQFF. For the CDR3, the DNA is TGCGCCAGCAGCCAACCCCGGACTAGGGACCAGTTCTTC.

This clonotype has a count of ten or more. V usage is TRBV5-1 and J usage is TRBJ2-3; D is uncertain. The CDR3 sequence is 13 residues long. Trimming left V 4 bases short and J 3 bases short, with 9 bases between. In germline, CDR1 is SGHRS, CDR2 YFSETQ. The CDR3 here is CASSPVGTDTQYF. The CDR3 region has the DNA TGCGCCAGCAGCCCGGTGGGAACAGATACGCAGTATTTT.

This clonotype was detected many times. The chain links TRBV2 to TRBJ1-6; D ambiguous. This CDR3 is 14 amino acids long. Germline CDR1 is SNHLY and CDR2 is FYNNEI. Trimming took 3 bases from V and 12 from J, leaving 15 bases between them. CDR3 in amino acids: CASSEGLRAGPLHF. The CDR3 DNA reads as TGTGCCAGCAGTGAGGGATTGCGTGCGGGACCCCTCCACTTT.

The chain couples TRBV5-1 to TRBJ2-7; perhaps TRBD1 as D (6 bases). Germline values: CDR1 SGHRS, CDR2 YFSETQ. CDR3 length: 15 amino acids. V lost 1 base and J 3 bases, leaving 14 bases between the germline ends. CDR3 protein: CASSLSGQGIYEQYF. CDR3 nucleotides: TGCGCCAGCAGCTTGAGCGGCCAGGGGATCTACGAGCAGTACTTC.

V gene TRBV20-1 combines with J gene TRBJ2-5; D may be TRBD2 (6 bases). The V and J ends lost 0 bases and 2 bases respectively, with 13 bases between them. Germline loops: CDR1 DFQATT, CDR2 SNEGSKA (reference sequence). The CDR3 runs to 15 residues. The CDR3: CSARDLRESQETQYF. The CDR3 DNA sequence: TGCAGTGCTAGAGATCTACGGGAGTCTCAAGAGACCCAGTACTTC.

This clonotype has at least ten counts. DNA of the CDR3: TGCAGCGCGGGTGGGGACCACGACTACGAGCAGTACTTC. Its protein is CSAGGDHDYEQYF. The chain joins TRBV20-1 to TRBJ2-7; D is possibly TRBD1 or TRBD2 (5 bases each). Germline V CDR1 and CDR2: DFQATT, SNEGSKA (reference sequence). The CDR3 covers 13 residues.

There are a few counts of this clonotype. Being one base from a much bigger clone, this may be a read error. The CDR3 DNA reads as TGTGCCAGCAGTCGACTAGCGGGAGGGACAGATACGCAGCATTTT. Its protein is CASSRLAGGTDTQHF. The chain joins TRBV2 to TRBJ2-3; 7 bases match TRBD1. The end of the DNA is better explained by TRBJ1-5, so the J call may be wrong. This CDR3 has 15 residues. CDR1 and CDR2 from the germline V gene are SNHLY and FYNNEI.

This clonotype appeared a few times. The CDR3 protein is CASSLSLAGVGTGELFF. In DNA form, the CDR3 reads TGCGCCAGCAGCTTGTCCCTAGCGGGAGTTGGCACCGGGGAGCTGTTTTTT. The gene calls are TRBV5-1 and TRBJ2-2; 10 bases fit TRBD2. With V trimmed by 1 base and J by 4 bases, 7 bases remained unmatched. The CDR3 extends over 17 amino acids. The germline gives CDR1 SGHRS, CDR2 YFSETQ.

This clonotype was observed many times. The chain employs TRBV11-2 and TRBJ2-4; 11 nucleotides align to TRBD2. The V gene end was trimmed by 0 bases and the J gene end by 7 bases; junction bases not matched to a gene: 5. Germline V gene data show CDR1 as SGHAT and CDR2 as FQNNGV. The CDR3 consists of 16 residues. In DNA form, the CDR3 reads TGTGCCAGCAGCTTAGATCTAGCGGGAGGTTATAACATTCAGTACTTC. It is translated as CASSLDLAGGYNIQYF.

There are many counts of this clonotype. The chain is built from TRBV12-5 and TRBJ2-5; TRBD1 matches 7 bases. CDR1 LGHNT and CDR2 FRNRAP come from the germline V gene. V trimming: 4 bases; J trimming: 5 bases; junction bases outside the gene matches: 10. The CDR3 extends over 15 amino acids. This CDR3 is CASGSGPTGSETQYF. CDR3 in DNA: TGTGCTAGTGGTTCGGGTCCGACAGGGTCCGAGACCCAGTACTTC. The entire variable domain, with the rest obtained from reference TRBV12-5 and TRBJ2-5, is as follows: DARVTQTPRHKVTEMGQEVTMRCQPILGHNTVFWYRQTMMQGLELLAYFRNRAPLDDSGMPKDRFSAEMPDATLATLKIQPSEPRDSAVYFCASGSGPTGSETQYFGPGTRLLVL.

This clonotype was seen many times. CDR3 nucleotides: TGTGCCAGCAGTGCGAGCGGGCTAACCTACGAGCAGTACTTC. Translating it yields CASSASGLTYEQYF. The chain carries TRBV12-3 or TRBV12-4 and TRBJ2-7; D perhaps matches TRBD2 (6 bases). This CDR3 has 14 residues. The V end was cut by 5 bases, the J end by 2 bases, with 13 bases between.

Points on this clonotype: Since no conserved phenylalanine or tryptophan closes the CDR3, a read error is the likely cause. The J gene is TRBJ2-7, the V gene TRBV10-1; possibly TRBD2 for D (6 bases). The CDR3 has 14 amino acids. Germline assignment: CDR1 WNHNN and CDR2 SYGVQD (reference sequence). The V end was cut by 2 bases, the J end by 4 bases, with 12 bases between. CDR3 protein: CASSEDGRGYEQYY. In DNA form, the CDR3 reads TGCGCCAGCAGTGAGGACGGGAGAGGGTACGAGCAGTACTAC.

CDR3 loop: CSARDGYLNTGELFF. CDR3 DNA: TGCAGTGCTAGAGATGGCTACCTGAACACCGGGGAGCTGTTTTTT. The chain employs TRBV20-1 and TRBJ2-2, with D unresolved. The CDR3 runs to 15 residues. The germline gives CDR1 DFQATT, CDR2 SNEGSKA (reference sequence). The V end was cut by 0 bases, the J end by 1 base, with 9 bases between.

This clonotype was recorded at least ten times. The V call is TRBV7-3, the J call TRBJ2-1, with D possibly matching TRBD1 (5 bases). This CDR3 has 14 amino acids. CDR1 SGHTA and CDR2 FQGTGA come from the germline V gene. The V gene lost 0 bases and the J gene lost 9 bases, with 12 bases spanning the gap. CDR3 coding DNA: TGTGCCAGCAGCTTAACGGGCCAGGGATCTGAGCAGTTCTTC. It is translated as CASSLTGQGSEQFF. Full variable domain (rest looked up from reference TRBV7-3 and TRBJ2-1): GAGVSQTPSNKVTEKGKYVELRCDPISGHTALYWYRQSLGQGPEFLIYFQGTGAADDSGLPNDRFFAVRPEGSVSTLKIQRTERGDSAVYLCASSLTGQGSEQFFGPGTRLTVL.

This clonotype has more than one count but fewer than ten. The chain uses TRBV19 and TRBJ2-4; 13 bases match TRBD2. CDR3 length: 18 residues. Germline V gene sequence: CDR1 LNHDA, CDR2 SQIVND (reference sequence). V shed 5 bases, J shed 1 base, and the junction held 8 bases outside the gene matches. CDR3 sequence: CASSPGTSGNAAKNIQYF. The CDR3 DNA is TGTGCCAGTAGTCCCGGGACTAGCGGGAACGCGGCCAAAAACATTCAGTACTTC.

The genes are TRBV20-1 and TRBJ1-2, with 7 positions matching TRBD1. Germline V gene sequence: CDR1 DFQATT, CDR2 SNEGSKA (reference sequence). With 4 bases clipped from V and 4 bases from J, the junction kept 9 bases outside the gene matches. The CDR3 contains 14 residues. CDR3 region: CSANRDSGFYGYTF. The CDR3 nucleotides read TGCAGTGCTAACCGGGACAGCGGATTCTATGGCTACACCTTC.

This clonotype was observed many times. The J gene is TRBJ1-6, the V gene TRBV5-1, with D possibly TRBD1 on 5 matching bases. Per the germline V gene, CDR1 is SGHRS and CDR2 is YFSETQ. The CDR3 length is 14 residues. V dropped 2 bases and J dropped 10 bases, with 13 bases sitting between them. The chain's CDR3 is CASSLNSGGSPLHF. DNA for the CDR3: TGCGCCAGCAGCTTAAACAGCGGGGGATCACCCCTCCACTTT.

Concerning this clonotype itself: The CDR3 does not close with the conserved phenylalanine or tryptophan, likely indicating a read error. The CDR3 nucleotides are TGTGCCAACAGTTTGACTAGCGGGGTCTACGAGCAGTACCTC. Its translation is CANSLTSGVYEQYL. The chain employs TRBV28 and TRBJ2-7, with TRBD2 identical over 11 bases. The CDR3 is 14 amino acids. The germline V gene has CDR1 MDHEN and CDR2 SYDVKM.

CDR3 sequence: CASSGGTSGGTDTQYF. The CDR3 DNA reads as TGTGCCAGCAGCGGTGGGACTAGCGGCGGCACAGATACGCAGTATTTT. V gene TRBV4-2 combines with J gene TRBJ2-3; 11 nucleotides line up with TRBD2. CDR1 is LGHNA and CDR2 is YNFKEQ in the germline V gene. The CDR3 covers 16 residues. Losses at the gene ends were 5 bases for V and 1 base for J; bases not matched to a gene: 5.

As to this clonotype: A read error may be the cause here, since a much bigger clone is one base away. This chain connects TRBV2 to TRBJ2-7, with 10 bases aligning to TRBD1. Germline V lookup: CDR1 SNHLY, CDR2 FYNNEI. The ends lost 3 bases at V and 7 bases at J; junction bases unmatched: 6. The CDR3 covers 14 residues. CDR3 in DNA: TGTGCCAGCAGTGAGGAGGACAGGGGGGGTGAGCAGTACTTC. Its protein is CASSEEDRGGEQYF.

This clonotype was detected ten times or more. The CDR3 coding sequence is TGCAGTGGAAGCGGGGGATTCCAAGAGACCCAGTACTTC. It yields the protein CSGSGGFQETQYF. The rearrangement joins TRBV20-1 to TRBJ2-5, with 8 nucleotides matching TRBD2. CDR3 length: 13 amino acids. With V trimmed by 7 bases and J by 1 base, 5 bases remained unmatched. Germline CDR1 reads DFQATT; CDR2 reads SNEGSKA (reference sequence).

The gene calls are TRBV19 and TRBJ2-1; no clear D. The CDR3 runs to 14 residues. The germline gives CDR1 LNHDA, CDR2 SQIVND (reference sequence). Trimming removed 7 bases from V and 0 bases from J, with 10 bases in between. This chain's CDR3 is CASTTSSSYNEQFF. CDR3 DNA: TGTGCCAGTACTACTTCGAGCTCCTACAATGAGCAGTTCTTC.

The genes are TRBV27 and TRBJ2-5; 10 bases are a match to TRBD2. The CDR3 has 16 residues. Trimming cost V 4 bases and J 1 base; bases outside gene matches: 6. CDR1 is MNHEY and CDR2 is SMNVEV in the germline V gene (reference sequence). The CDR3 reads CASSSRLAGFQETQYF. The CDR3 DNA sequence: TGTGCCAGCAGTTCAAGACTAGCGGGCTTCCAAGAGACCCAGTACTTC.

This chain joins TRBV20-1 and TRBJ2-2; 7 nucleotides line up with TRBD1. J lost 1 base, V lost 8 bases, and 4 bases had no gene match. Germline V gene sequence: CDR1 DFQATT, CDR2 SNEGSKA (reference sequence). The CDR3 covers 13 residues. The CDR3 is CSIRGKNTGELFF. CDR3 bases: TGCAGTATCAGGGGGAAGAACACCGGGGAGCTGTTTTTT.